This is a list of T cell receptor beta chains from one sample in a study of blood T cell repertoires in COVID-19. Sequenced by immunoSEQ multiplex PCR; TCRdb stores in-frame clones only, minus some. This sample carries approximately 270,000 clones, about nine tenths of them seen once, and the ten largest clones take about 8.6%. The sequenced sample was peripheral blood. The receptors shown here come from a man aged 35 to 55 with active or convalescent COVID-19. Both conserved end residues are part of each CDR3. A D gene is named only where the DNA matches it firmly. Clone size is not always given. Where it is, it says once, few, many or a class for expanded clones.

clone_size j_call d_call v_call cdr3_aa cdr3_nt
. TRBJ1-1 . TRBV6-5 CASSYRGSLTEAFF TGTGCCAGCAGTTACAGGGGAAGTTTGACTGAAGCTTTCTTT
once TRBJ2-1 TRBD2 TRBV11-3 CASSLGGAGDRNEQFF TGTGCCAGCAGCTTAGGAGGAGCGGGAGATCGAAATGAGCAGTTCTTC
. TRBJ2-1 . TRBV3-1/TRBV3-2 CASSQLQGSDEQFF TGTGCCAGCAGCCAACTTCAGGGTTCCGATGAGCAGTTCTTC
few TRBJ1-1 . TRBV29-1 CSVDGGGGTEAFF TGCAGCGTTGACGGTGGGGGGGGCACTGAAGCTTTCTTT
. TRBJ1-2 . TRBV11-3 CASSKEAAYGYTF TGTGCCAGCAGCAAAGAAGCTGCCTATGGCTACACCTTC
. TRBJ1-4 . TRBV5-1 CASSPGGGEKLFF TGCGCCAGCAGCCCAGGCGGGGGGGAAAAACTGTTTTTT
. TRBJ1-3 . TRBV5-5 CASSLGRSSGNTIYF TGTGCCAGCAGCTTGGGGAGGAGCTCTGGAAACACCATATATTTT
. TRBJ2-1 TRBD2 TRBV11-3 CASTKTSGNNEQFF TGTGCCAGCACTAAGACTAGCGGGAACAATGAGCAGTTCTTC
. TRBJ2-5 TRBD2 TRBV11-3 CASSPAGGPLETQYF TGTGCCAGCAGCCCAGCGGGAGGGCCGTTGGAGACCCAGTACTTC
. TRBJ2-1 TRBD2 TRBV14 CASSRAGGFGNEQFF TGTGCCAGCAGCCGGGCGGGAGGATTTGGCAATGAGCAGTTCTTC
few TRBJ2-5 TRBD2 TRBV4-1 CASSQDRSGGRRETQYF TGCGCCAGCAGCCAAGATAGGTCGGGGGGGCGTCGGGAGACCCAGTACTTC
. TRBJ2-7 TRBD1 TRBV13 CASSLGLGQGVYEQYF TGTGCCAGCAGCTTAGGCCTGGGACAGGGGGTATACGAGCAGTACTTC
. TRBJ2-2 . TRBV19 CASSLGRAGELFF TGTGCCAGTAGCCTGGGGAGAGCCGGGGAGCTGTTTTTT
. TRBJ2-5 TRBD2 TRBV5-1 CASSIGLAGDETQYF TGCGCCAGCAGCATAGGACTAGCGGGAGACGAGACCCAGTACTTC
. TRBJ1-1 . TRBV5-5 CASSSHDTTNTEAFF TGTGCCAGCAGCTCCCATGACACGACGAACACTGAAGCTTTCTTT
. TRBJ1-2 . TRBV11-2 CASSFRGADGYTF TGTGCCAGCAGCTTCCGGGGGGCGGACGGCTACACCTTC
. TRBJ1-1 TRBD1 TRBV19 CASSITGALNTEAFF TGTGCCAGTAGTATAACAGGGGCGTTGAACACTGAAGCTTTCTTT
. TRBJ1-1 . TRBV2 CATSRGENTEAFF TGTGCCACCTCACGAGGAGAAAACACTGAAGCTTTCTTT
once TRBJ1-2 . TRBV2 CASSEEATGGYTF TGTGCCAGCAGTGAAGAGGCTACAGGTGGCTACACCTTC